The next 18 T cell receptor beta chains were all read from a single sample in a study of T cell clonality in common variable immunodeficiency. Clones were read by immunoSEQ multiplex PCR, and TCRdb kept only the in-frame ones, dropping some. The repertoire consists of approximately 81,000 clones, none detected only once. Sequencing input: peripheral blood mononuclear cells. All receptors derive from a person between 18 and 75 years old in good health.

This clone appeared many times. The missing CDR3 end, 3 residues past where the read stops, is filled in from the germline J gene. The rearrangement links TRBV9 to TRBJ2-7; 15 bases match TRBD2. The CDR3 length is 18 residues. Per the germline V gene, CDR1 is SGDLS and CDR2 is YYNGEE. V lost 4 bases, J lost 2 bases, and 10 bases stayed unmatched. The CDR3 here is CASSPGTSGRNQAYEQYF. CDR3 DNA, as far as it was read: TGTGCCAGCAGCCCCGGGACTAGCGGGAGGAATCAGGCCTACGAG. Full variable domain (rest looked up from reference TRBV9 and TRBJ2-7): DSGVTQTPKHLITATGQRVTLRCSPRSGDLSVYWYQQSLDQGLQFLIQYYNGEERAKGNILERFSAQQFPDLHSELNLSSLELGDSALYFCASSPGTSGRNQAYEQYFGPGTRLTVT.

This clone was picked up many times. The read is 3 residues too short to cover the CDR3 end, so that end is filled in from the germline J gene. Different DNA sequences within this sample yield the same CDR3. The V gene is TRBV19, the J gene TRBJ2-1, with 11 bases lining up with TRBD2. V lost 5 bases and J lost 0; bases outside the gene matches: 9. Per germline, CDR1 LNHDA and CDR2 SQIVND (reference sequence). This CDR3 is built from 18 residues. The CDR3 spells CASSPPLAGVGSYNEQFF. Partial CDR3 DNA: TGTGCCAGTAGTCCACCACTAGCGGGAGTGGGCTCCTACAATGAG.

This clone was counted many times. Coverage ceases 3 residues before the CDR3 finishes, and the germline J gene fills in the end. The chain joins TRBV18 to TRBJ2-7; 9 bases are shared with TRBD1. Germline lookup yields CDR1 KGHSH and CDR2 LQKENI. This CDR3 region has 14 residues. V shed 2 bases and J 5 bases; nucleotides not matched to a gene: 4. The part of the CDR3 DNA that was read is TGTGCCAGCTCACCATTACAGGGGGCTGACGAG. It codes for CASSPLQGADE. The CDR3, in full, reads CASSPLQGADEQYF.

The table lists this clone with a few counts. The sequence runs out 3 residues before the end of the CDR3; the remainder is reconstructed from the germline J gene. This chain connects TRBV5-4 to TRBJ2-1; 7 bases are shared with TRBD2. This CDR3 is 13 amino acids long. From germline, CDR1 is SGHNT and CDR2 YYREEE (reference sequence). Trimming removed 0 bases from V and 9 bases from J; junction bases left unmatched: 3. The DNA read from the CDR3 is TGTGCCAGCAGCTTGGGACTAGCCAGTGAG. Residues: CASSLGLASE. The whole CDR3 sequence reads CASSLGLASEQFF.

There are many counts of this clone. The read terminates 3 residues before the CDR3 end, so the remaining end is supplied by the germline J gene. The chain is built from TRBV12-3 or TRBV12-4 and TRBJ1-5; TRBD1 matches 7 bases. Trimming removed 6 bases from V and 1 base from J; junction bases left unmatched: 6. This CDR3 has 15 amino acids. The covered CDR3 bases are TGTGCCAGCAGACTGCAGGGGGTAAGCAATCAGCCC. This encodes CASRLQGVSNQP. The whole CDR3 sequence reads CASRLQGVSNQPQHF.

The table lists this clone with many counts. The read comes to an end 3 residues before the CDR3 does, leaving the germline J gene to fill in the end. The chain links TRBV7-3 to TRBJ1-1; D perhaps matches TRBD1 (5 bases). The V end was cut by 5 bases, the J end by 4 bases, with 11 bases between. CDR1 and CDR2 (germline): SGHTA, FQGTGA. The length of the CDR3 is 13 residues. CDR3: CASSPIQGTEAFF. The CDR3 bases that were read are TGTGCCAGCAGCCCCATCCAGGGCACTGAA. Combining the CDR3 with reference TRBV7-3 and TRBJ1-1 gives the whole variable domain GAGVSQTPSNKVTEKGKYVELRCDPISGHTALYWYRQSLGQGPEFLIYFQGTGAADDSGLPNDRFFAVRPEGSVSTLKIQRTERGDSAVYLCASSPIQGTEAFFGQGTRLTVV.

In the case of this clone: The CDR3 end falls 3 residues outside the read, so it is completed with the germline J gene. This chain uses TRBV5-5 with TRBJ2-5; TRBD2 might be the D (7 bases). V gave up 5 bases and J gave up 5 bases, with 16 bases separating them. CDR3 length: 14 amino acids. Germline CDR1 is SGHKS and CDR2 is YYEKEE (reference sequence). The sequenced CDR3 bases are TGTGCCAGCAGTTCCTACGCGGGGGCGGAGACC. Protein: CASSSYAGAET. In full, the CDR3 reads CASSSYAGAETQYF.

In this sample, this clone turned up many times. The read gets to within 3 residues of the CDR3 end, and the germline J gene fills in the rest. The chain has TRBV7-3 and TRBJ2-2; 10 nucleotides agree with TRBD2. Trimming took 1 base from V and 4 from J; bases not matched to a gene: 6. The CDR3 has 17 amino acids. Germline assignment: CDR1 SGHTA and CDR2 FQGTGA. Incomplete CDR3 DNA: TGTGCCAGCAGCTTAAGGGCCCGACTAGCGGGCACCGGGGAG. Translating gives CASSLRARLAGTGE. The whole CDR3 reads CASSLRARLAGTGELFF.

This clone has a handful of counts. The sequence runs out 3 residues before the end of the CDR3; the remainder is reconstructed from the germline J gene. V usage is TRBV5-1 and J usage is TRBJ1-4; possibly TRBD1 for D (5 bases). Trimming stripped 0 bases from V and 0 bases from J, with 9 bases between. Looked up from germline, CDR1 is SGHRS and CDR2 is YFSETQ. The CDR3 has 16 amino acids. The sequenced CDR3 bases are TGCGCCAGCAGCTTGGGGGGGGGAACAACTAATGAAAAA. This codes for CASSLGGGTTNEK. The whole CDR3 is CASSLGGGTTNEKLFF. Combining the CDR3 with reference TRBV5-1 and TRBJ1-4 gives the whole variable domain KAGVTQTPRYLIKTRGQQVTLSCSPISGHRSVSWYQQTPGQGLQFLFEYFSETQRNKGNFPGRFSGRQFSNSRSEMNVSTLELGDSALYLCASSLGGGTTNEKLFFGSGTQLSVL.

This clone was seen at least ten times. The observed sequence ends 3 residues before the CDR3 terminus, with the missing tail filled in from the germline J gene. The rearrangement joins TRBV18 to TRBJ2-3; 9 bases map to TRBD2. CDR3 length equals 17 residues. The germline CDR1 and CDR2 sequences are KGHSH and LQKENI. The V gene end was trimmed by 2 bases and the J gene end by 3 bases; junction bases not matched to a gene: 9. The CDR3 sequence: CASSPTLAGRRTDTQYF. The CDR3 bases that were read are TGTGCCAGCTCACCAACACTAGCGGGCCGTCGGACAGATACG.

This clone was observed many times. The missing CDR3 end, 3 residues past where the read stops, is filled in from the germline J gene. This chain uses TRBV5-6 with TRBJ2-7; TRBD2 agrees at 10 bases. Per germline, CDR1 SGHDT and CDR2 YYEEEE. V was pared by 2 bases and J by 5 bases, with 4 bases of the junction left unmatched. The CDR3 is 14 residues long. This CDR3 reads CASSFGLAGDEQYF. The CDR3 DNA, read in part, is TGTGCCAGCAGCTTTGGTCTAGCGGGGGACGAG. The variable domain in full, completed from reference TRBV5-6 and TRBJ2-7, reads DAGVTQSPTHLIKTRGQQVTLRCSPKSGHDTVSWYQQALGQGPQFIFQYYEEEERQRGNFPDRFSGHQFPNYSSELNVNALLLGDSALYLCASSFGLAGDEQYFGPGTRLTVT.

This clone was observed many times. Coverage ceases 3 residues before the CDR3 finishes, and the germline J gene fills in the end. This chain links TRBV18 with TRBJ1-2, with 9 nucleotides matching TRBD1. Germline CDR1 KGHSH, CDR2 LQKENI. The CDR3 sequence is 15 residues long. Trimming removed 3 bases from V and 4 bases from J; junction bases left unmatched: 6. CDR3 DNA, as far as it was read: TGTGCCAGCTCACCGAGCGGACAGGGGTTCTATGGC. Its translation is CASSPSGQGFYG. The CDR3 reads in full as CASSPSGQGFYGYTF.

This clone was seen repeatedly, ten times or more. The CDR3 loop is CASRFPGNTEAFF. The sequenced part of the CDR3 DNA is TGTGCCAGCAGGTTCCCGGGGAACACTGAA. The chain uses TRBV5-4 and TRBJ1-1; D uncertain. The read gets to within 3 residues of the CDR3 end, and the germline J gene fills in the rest. The CDR3 consists of 13 residues. Trimming removed 5 bases from V and 1 base from J, with 9 bases in between. The germline V gene encodes CDR1 SGHNT and CDR2 YYREEE (reference sequence).

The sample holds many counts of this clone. The CDR3 bases that were read are TGCGCCAGCAGCCCTGCCAGGCTCCAGGGTAGGAACACTGAA. It yields the protein CASSPARLQGRNTE. The entire CDR3 is CASSPARLQGRNTEAFF. This sequence joins TRBV10-1 and TRBJ1-1, with a possible D match to TRBD1 (5 bases). The read gets to within 3 residues of the CDR3 end, and the germline J gene fills in the rest. CDR1 and CDR2 (germline): WNHNN, SYGVQD (reference sequence). V was cut by 6 bases and J by 1 base, with 21 bases left in between. The CDR3 length is 17 residues.

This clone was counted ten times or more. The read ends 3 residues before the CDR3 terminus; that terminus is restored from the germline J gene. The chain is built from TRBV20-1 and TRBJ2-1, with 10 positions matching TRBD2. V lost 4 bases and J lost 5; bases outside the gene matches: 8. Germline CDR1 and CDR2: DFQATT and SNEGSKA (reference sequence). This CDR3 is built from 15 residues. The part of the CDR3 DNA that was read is TGCAGTGCTAATCCTACCGGACTAGCGGACAATGAG. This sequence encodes CSANPTGLADNE. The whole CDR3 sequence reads CSANPTGLADNEQFF.

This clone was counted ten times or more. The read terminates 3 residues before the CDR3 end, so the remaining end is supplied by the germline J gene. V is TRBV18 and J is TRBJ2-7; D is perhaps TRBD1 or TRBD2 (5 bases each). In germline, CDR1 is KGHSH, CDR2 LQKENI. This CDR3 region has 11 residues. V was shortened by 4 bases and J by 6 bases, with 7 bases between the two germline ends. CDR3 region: CASSLRGEQYF. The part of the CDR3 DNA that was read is TGTGCCAGCTCACTGAGGGGCGAG.

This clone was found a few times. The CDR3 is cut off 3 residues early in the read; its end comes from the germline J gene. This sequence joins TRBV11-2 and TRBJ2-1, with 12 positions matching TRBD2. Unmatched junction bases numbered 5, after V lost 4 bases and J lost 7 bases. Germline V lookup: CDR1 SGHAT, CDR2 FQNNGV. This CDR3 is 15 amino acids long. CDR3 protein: CASSSRGLAGNEQFF. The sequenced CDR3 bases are TGTGCCAGCAGCTCCCGAGGACTAGCGGGAAATGAG.

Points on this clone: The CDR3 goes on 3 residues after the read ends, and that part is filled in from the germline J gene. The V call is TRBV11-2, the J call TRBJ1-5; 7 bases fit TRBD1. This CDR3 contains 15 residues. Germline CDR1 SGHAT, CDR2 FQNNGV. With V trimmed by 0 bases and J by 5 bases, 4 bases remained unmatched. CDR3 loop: CASSLDTTGHQPQHF. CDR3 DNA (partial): TGTGCCAGCAGCTTAGATACGACAGGGCATCAGCCC.